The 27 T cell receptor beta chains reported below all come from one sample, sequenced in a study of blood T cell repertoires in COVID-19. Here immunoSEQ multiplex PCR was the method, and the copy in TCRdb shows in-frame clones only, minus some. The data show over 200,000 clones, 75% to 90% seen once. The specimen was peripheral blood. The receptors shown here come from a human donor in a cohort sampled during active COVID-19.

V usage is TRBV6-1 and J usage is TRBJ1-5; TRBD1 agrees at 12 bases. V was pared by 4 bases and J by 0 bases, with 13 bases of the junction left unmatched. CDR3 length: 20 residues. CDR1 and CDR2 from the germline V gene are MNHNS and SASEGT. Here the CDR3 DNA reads TGTGCCAGCAGTGCGCCCTACGGGACAGGGGGCAGGCATAGCAATCAGCCCCAGCATTTT. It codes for CASSAPYGTGGRHSNQPQHF.

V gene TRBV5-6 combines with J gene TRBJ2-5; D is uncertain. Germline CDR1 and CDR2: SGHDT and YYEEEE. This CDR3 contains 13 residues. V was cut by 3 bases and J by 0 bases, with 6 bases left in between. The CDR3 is CASSSDNQETQYF. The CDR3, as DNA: TGTGCCAGCAGCTCTGACAACCAAGAGACCCAGTACTTC.

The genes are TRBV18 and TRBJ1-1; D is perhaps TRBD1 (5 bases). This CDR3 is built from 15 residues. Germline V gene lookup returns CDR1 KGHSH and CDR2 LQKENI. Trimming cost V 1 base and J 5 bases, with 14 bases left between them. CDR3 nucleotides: TGTGCCAGCTCACCACAGGAGGGGCGCGGGACTGAAGCTTTCTTT. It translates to CASSPQEGRGTEAFF.

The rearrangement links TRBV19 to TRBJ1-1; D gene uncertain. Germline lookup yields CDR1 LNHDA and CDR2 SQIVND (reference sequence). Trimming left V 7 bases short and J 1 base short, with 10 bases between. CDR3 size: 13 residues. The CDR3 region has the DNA TGTGCCAGTAAAGGAGTGGCGAACACTGAAGCTTTCTTT. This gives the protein CASKGVANTEAFF.

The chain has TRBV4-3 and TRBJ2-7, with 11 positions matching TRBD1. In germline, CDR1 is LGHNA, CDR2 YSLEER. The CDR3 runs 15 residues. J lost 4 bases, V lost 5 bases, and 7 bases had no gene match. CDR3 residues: CASSFGQGAGYEQYF. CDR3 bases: TGCGCCAGCAGCTTCGGACAGGGGGCGGGTTACGAGCAGTACTTC.

CDR3 in amino acids: CASSLQREIKYPSSYNEQFF. The CDR3 bases are TGCGCCAGCAGCTTGCAGCGGGAGATAAAGTACCCGTCCTCCTACAATGAGCAGTTCTTC. The chain links TRBV5-1 to TRBJ2-1, with 8 nucleotides matching TRBD2. V shed 1 base and J 0 bases; nucleotides not matched to a gene: 15. The CDR3 extends over 20 amino acids. Per germline, CDR1 SGHRS and CDR2 YFSETQ.

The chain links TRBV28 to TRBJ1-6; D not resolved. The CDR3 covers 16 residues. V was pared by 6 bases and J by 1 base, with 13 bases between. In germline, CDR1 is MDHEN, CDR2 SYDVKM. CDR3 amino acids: CASSVGPMSYNSPLHF. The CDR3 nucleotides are TGTGCCAGCAGCGTGGGCCCAATGTCCTATAATTCACCCCTCCACTTT.

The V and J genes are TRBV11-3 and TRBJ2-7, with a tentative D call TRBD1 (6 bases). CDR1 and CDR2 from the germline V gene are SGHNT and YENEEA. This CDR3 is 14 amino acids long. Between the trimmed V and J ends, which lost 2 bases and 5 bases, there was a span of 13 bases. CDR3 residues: CASSLQGIEHEQYF. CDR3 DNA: TGTGCCAGCAGCTTACAGGGGATTGAACACGAGCAGTACTTC.

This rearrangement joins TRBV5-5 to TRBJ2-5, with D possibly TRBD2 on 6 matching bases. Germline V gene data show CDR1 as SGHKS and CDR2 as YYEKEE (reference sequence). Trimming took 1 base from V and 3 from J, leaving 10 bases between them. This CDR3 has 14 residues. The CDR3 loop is CASSLPRGEETQYF. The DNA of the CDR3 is TGTGCCAGCAGCTTGCCCCGCGGGGAAGAGACCCAGTACTTC.

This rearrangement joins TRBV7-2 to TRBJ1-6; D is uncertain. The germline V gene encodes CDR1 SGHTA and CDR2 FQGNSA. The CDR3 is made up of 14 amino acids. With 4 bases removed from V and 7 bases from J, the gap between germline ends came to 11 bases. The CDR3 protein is CASSSQPHNSPLHF. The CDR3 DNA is TGTGCCAGCAGCTCACAGCCCCACAATTCACCCCTCCACTTT.

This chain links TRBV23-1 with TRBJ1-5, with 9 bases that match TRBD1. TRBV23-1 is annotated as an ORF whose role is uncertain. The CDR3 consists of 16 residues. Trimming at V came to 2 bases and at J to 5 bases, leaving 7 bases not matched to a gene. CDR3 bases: TGCGCCAGCAGTCAAACCGGGACAGGGACTTATCAGCCCCAGCATTTT. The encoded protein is CASSQTGTGTYQPQHF.

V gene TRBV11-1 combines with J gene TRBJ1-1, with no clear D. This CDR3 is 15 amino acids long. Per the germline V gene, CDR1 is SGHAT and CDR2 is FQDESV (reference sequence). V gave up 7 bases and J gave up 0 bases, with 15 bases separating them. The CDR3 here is CASKGGSQMNTEAFF. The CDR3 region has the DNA TGTGCCAGCAAAGGCGGCAGCCAAATGAACACTGAAGCTTTCTTT. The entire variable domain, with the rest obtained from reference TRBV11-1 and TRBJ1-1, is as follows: EAEVAQSPRYKITEKSQAVAFWCDPISGHATLYWYRQILGQGPELLVQFQDESVVDDSQLPKDRFSAERLKGVDSTLKIQPAELGDSAMYLCASKGGSQMNTEAFFGQGTRLTVV.

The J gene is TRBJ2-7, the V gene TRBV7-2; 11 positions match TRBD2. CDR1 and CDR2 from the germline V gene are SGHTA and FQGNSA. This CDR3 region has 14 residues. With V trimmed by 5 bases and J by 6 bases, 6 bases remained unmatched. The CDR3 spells CASSHGTSGGEQYF. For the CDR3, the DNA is TGTGCCAGCAGCCATGGGACTAGCGGAGGCGAGCAGTACTTC. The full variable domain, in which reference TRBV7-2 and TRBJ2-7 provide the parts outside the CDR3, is GAGVSQSPSNKVTEKGKDVELRCDPISGHTALYWYRQSLGQGLEFLIYFQGNSAPDKSGLPSDRFSAERTGGSVSTLTIQRTQQEDSAVYLCASSHGTSGGEQYFGPGTRLTVT.

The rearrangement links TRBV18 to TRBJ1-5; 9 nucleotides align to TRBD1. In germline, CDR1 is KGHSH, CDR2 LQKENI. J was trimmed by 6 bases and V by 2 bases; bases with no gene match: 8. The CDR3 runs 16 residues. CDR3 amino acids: CASSPSAGQGVQPQHF. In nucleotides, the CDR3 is TGTGCCAGCTCACCATCCGCGGGACAGGGCGTTCAGCCCCAGCATTTT.

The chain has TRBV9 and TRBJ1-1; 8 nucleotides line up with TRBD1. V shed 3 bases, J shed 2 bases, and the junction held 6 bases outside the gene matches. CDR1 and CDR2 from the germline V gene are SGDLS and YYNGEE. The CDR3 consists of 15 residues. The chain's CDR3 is CASSGGAGGNTEAFF. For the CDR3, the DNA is TGTGCCAGCAGCGGAGGGGCAGGGGGCAACACTGAAGCTTTCTTT.

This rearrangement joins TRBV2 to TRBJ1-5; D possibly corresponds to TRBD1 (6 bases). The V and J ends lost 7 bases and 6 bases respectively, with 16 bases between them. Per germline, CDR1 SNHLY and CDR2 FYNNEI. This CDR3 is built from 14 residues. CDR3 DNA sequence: TGTGCCAGCAAAAAGGGGGGGTTCGGTCAGCCCCAGCATTTT. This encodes CASKKGGFGQPQHF.

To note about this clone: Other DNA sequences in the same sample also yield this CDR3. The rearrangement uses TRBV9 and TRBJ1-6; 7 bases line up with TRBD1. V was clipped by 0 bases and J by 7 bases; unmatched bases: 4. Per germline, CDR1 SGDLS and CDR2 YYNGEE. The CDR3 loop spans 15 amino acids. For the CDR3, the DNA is TGTGCCAGCAGCGTAGAAACAGGGGTAAATTCACCCCTCCACTTT. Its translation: CASSVETGVNSPLHF.

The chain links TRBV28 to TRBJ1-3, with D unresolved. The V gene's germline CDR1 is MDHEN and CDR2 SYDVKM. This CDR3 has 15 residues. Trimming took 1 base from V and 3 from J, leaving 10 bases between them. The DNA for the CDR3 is TGTGCCAGCAGTTTATTAAGCGGGGATGGAAACACCATATATTTT. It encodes CASSLLSGDGNTIYF. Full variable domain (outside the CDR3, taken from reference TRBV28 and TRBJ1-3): DVKVTQSSRYLVKRTGEKVFLECVQDMDHENMFWYRQDPGLGLRLIYFSYDVKMKEKGDIPEGYSVSREKKERFSLILESASTNQTSMYLCASSLLSGDGNTIYFGEGSWLTVV.

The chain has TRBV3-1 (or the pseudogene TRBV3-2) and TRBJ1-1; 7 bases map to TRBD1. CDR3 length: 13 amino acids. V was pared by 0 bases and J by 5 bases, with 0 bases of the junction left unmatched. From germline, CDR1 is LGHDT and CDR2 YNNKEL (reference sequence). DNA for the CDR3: TGTGCCAGCAGCCAAGACAGGGGGACTGAAGCTTTCTTT. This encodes CASSQDRGTEAFF.

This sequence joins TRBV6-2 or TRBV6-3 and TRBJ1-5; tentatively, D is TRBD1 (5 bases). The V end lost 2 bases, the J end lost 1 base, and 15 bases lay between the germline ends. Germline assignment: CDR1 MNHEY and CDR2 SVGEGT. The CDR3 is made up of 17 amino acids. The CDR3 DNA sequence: TGTGCCAGCAGTTACCTTTGGGGGGATGGGAGCAATCAGCCCCAGCATTTT. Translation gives CASSYLWGDGSNQPQHF.

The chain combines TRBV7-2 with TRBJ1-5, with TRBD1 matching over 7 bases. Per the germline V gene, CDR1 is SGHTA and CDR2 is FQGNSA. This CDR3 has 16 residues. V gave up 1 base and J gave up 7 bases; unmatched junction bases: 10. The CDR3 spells CASSLGGTAVRQPQHF. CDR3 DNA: TGTGCCAGCAGCTTAGGAGGGACAGCCGTTCGACAGCCCCAGCATTTT.

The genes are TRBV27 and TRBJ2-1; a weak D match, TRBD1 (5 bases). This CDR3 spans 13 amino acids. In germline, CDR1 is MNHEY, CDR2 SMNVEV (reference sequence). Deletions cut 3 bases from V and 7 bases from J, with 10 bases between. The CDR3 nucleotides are TGTGCCAGCAGTTTGCAGGGCATGAATGAGCAGTTCTTC. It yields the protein CASSLQGMNEQFF.

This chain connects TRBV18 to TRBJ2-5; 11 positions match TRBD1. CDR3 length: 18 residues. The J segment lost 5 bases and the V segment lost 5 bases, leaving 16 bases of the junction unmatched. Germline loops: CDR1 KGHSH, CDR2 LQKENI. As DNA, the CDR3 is TGTGCCAGCTCAAGCCGAAGTGGACAGGGGGCTTCGTGGGAGACCCAGTACTTC. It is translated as CASSSRSGQGASWETQYF.

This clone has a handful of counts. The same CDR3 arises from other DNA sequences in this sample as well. In DNA form, the CDR3 reads TGTGCCAGTAGTATACCACTTCCGAACACTGAAGCTTTCTTT. Amino acid sequence: CASSIPLPNTEAFF. This chain joins TRBV19 and TRBJ1-1; D remains ambiguous. The germline V and J ends were trimmed by 2 bases and 1 base, with 8 bases remaining between them. The CDR3 has 14 amino acids. CDR1 and CDR2 (germline): LNHDA, SQIVND (reference sequence). The whole variable domain, filled in from reference TRBV19 and TRBJ1-1, reads DGGITQSPKYLFRKEGQNVTLSCEQNLNHDAMYWYRQDPGQGLRLIYYSQIVNDFQKGDIAEGYSVSREKKESFPLTVTSAQKNPTAFYLCASSIPLPNTEAFFGQGTRLTVV.

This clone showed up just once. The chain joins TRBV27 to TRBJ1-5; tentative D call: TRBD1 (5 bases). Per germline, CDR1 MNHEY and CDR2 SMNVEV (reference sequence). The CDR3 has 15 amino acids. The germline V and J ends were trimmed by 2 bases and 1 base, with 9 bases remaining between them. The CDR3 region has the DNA TGTGCCAGCAGTTTACAGAAGGGGAGCAATCAGCCCCAGCATTTT. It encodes CASSLQKGSNQPQHF.

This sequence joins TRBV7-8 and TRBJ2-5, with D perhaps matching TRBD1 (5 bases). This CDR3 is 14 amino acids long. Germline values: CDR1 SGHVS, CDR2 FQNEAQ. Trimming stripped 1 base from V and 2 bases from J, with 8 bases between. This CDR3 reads CASSLGAGQETQYF. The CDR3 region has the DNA TGTGCCAGCAGCTTAGGGGCAGGGCAAGAGACCCAGTACTTC. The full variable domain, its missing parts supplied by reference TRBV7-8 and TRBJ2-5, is GAGVSQSPRYKVAKRGQDVALRCDPISGHVSLFWYQQALGQGPEFLTYFQNEAQLDKSGLPSDRFFAERPEGSVSTLKIQRTQQEDSAVYLCASSLGAGQETQYFGPGTRLLVL.

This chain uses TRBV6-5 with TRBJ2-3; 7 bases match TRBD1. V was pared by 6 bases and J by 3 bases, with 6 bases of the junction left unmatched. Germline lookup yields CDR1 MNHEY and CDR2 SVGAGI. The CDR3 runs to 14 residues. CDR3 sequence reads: CASRDRLFTDTQYF. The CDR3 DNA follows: TGTGCCAGCAGGGACAGGCTTTTTACAGATACGCAGTATTTT.